This T cell receptor (beta chain) was obtained from a study of human T cells and chemical hapten exposure. Study in general: Weekly administration of diphenylcyclopropenone to the scalp of patients continued throughout the roughly 25-week study. Per-sample TCR yield variation was attributed mainly to small pooled library volume differences.

V dropped 7 bases and J dropped 8 bases, with 21 bases sitting between them. Germline assignment: CDR1 SGHTA and CDR2 FQGNSA. The CDR3 sequence is 16 residues long. TCRdb passed the RACE reads through MiXCR, listing each CDR3 protein once. The sample consists of fewer than 400,000 distinct CDR3 sequences, roughly 6.9% of them appearing once. Time point of the sample: patch test 1, 2 weeks after DPC sensitization. The treatment was: therapeutic diphenylcyclopropenone sensitization with weekly scalp DPC. In its sample, this clonotype was seen a few times. Its cognate antigen is unknown. Regarding the study as a whole: The study found expanded TCRs formed significantly more large CDR3 similarity clusters than controls.

The chain uses TRBV7-2 and TRBJ1-6; D remains unclear. This TCR came from a woman aged 18-29 years with alopecia areata. Some clones in this sample may be carry-over from other donors' samples. Sequenced material: whole blood, taken in connection with sensitization to the hapten diphenylcyclopropenone (DPC). The CDR3 spells CASTLFLWSTDSPLHF. The CDR3 bases are TGTGCCAGCACCCTCTTCCTTTGGTCGACTGATTCACCCCTCCACTTT.